This TCR beta chain was retrieved from a study of shared clonotypes between healthy human individuals. From germline, CDR1 is GTSNPN and CDR2 SVGIG (reference sequence). CDR3 size: 12 residues. The trim removed 7 bases at V and 2 bases at J, leaving 3 bases unmatched. Whole-study results and caveats: An expected dependence of interdonor clonotype sharing on sequencing depth was noted. Blood was the sole source, and tissue repertoires probably differ.

Naive CD8 cells lacked CD45RO and underwent positive selection for CCR7, leaving out terminally differentiated effector memory CD45RA+ cells. Donors comprised healthy HIV-negative adults lacking recent acute infections or vaccinations. The authors' processing: ImmunoSEQ only sent back junction sequences with no quality scores, so filtering was done differently. Produced via immunoSEQ multiplex PCR; TCRdb's table is partial and in-frame only. V and J calls and clone size are those listed in that table; D and trimming were worked out from the DNA. In the table there are some 2,100,000 clones, 93% of which are singletons. On this clone: As yet, its antigen is unknown.

Material for sequencing was naive CD8+ T cells from PBMCs. The chain couples TRBV30 to TRBJ1-2; 8 bases align to TRBD1. This sequence originates from a man aged 18-30 years in good health. Some clones in this sample may be carry-over from other donors' samples. DNA of the CDR3: TGTGCCTACCGACAGGGGAACTATGGCTACACCTTC. Amino acids: CAYRQGNYGYTF.